Listed here are 4 T cell receptor beta chains from one sample, sequenced in a study of T cell repertoires in cytomegalovirus infection. In TCRdb, the reads were re-called with MiXCR into one record per CDR3 protein. Here the sample spans 65,000 to 85,000 distinct CDR3 sequences, under 30% being singletons. These TCRs' antigens remain unknown. The input for sequencing was CD8+ T cells from cultured PBMCs, taken from culture after CMV antigen stimulation. The source is a human donor in good health (CMV status not recorded). Some clones in this sample may be carry-over from other donors' samples.

CDR3 protein: CASSPSAGELNQPQHF. The CDR3 nucleotides read TGTGCCAGCAGTCCCAGCGCGGGGGAATTAAATCAGCCCCAGCATTTT. The genes are TRBV27 and TRBJ1-5, with D perhaps TRBD1 (5 bases). The CDR3 has 16 amino acids. V gave up 5 bases and J gave up 4 bases, with 18 bases separating them. Germline CDR1 MNHEY, CDR2 SMNVEV (reference sequence).

The rearrangement uses TRBV6-6 and TRBJ2-2; 12 nucleotides align to TRBD2. The V gene end was trimmed by 2 bases and the J gene end by 5 bases; junction bases not matched to a gene: 6. Germline CDR1 and CDR2: MNHNY and SVGAGI (reference sequence). This CDR3 has 17 amino acids. CDR3 protein: CASSYPPTSGGTGELFF. The CDR3 DNA follows: TGTGCCAGCAGTTACCCTCCGACTAGCGGGGGAACCGGGGAGCTGTTTTTT.

V gene TRBV7-2 combines with J gene TRBJ1-2, with 7 bases matching TRBD1. This CDR3 contains 15 residues. Germline V gives CDR1 SGHTA, CDR2 FQGNSA. V shed 4 bases, J shed 4 bases, and the junction held 9 bases outside the gene matches. CDR3 sequence: CASSSPSGQFYGYTF. CDR3 sequence (DNA): TGTGCCAGCAGCTCCCCTTCGGGACAGTTCTATGGCTACACCTTC.

Worth noting for this clonotype: One junction end does not reproduce the germline sequence, and a read error may be involved. The rearrangement links TRBV28 to TRBJ2-2; D unclear. Germline CDR1 reads MDHEN; CDR2 reads SYDVKM. The CDR3 extends over 17 amino acids. The DNA for the CDR3 is TGTGCCGGCAGTTTATCTTTGTCCGGGCAAAACACCGGGGAGCTGTTTTTT. It is translated as CAGSLSLSGQNTGELFF. Full variable domain (missing parts from reference TRBV28 and TRBJ2-2): DVKVTQSSRYLVKRTGEKVFLECVQDMDHENMFWYRQDPGLGLRLIYFSYDVKMKEKGDIPEGYSVSREKKERFSLILESASTNQTSMYLCAGSLSLSGQNTGELFFGEGSRLTVL.